Each of the 6 T cell receptor beta chains below was sequenced from the same sample in a study of T-cell memory formation after mild COVID-19 (dated by TCRdb to the early 2020s). Library prep was done by 5' RACE. Data came from an Illumina NovaSeq 6000. TCRdb took the public reads, trimmed them with fastp at Q25, ran MiXCR for clone calling and kept in-frame beta chains. Records with the same CDR3 protein are collapsed into one entry carrying the most frequent genes and DNA. A total of about 27,000 distinct CDR3 sequences appear in this sample, around 7% of them only once. The biggest ten clones account for approximately 14% of the sample. What was sequenced was PBMCs or a T cell subset sorted from them (not recorded which). These receptors were taken from an adult woman who had mild COVID-19 (a few samples of this study predate the infection). The sample titles of this study are shuffled in the database, so cell type and time point are left out; the donor was told from shared clones.

This clonotype was observed many times. The V and J genes are TRBV20-1 and TRBJ1-1, with D perhaps matching TRBD1 (5 bases). The V gene's germline CDR1 is DFQATT and CDR2 SNEGSKA (reference sequence). The CDR3 is 15 amino acids. With 1 base removed from V and 4 bases from J, the gap between germline ends came to 16 bases. CDR3 DNA: TGCAGTGCTAGAGCTGGGAGTGATGGGGGCACTGAAGCTTTCTTT. Translation gives CSARAGSDGGTEAFF.

This clonotype was observed at least ten times. This chain connects TRBV6-2 or TRBV6-3 to TRBJ2-3; 9 positions agree with TRBD1. This CDR3 is 15 amino acids long. The trim removed 5 bases at V and 3 bases at J, leaving 6 bases unmatched. The V gene's germline CDR1 is MNHEY and CDR2 SVGEGT. The CDR3 region has the DNA TGTGCCAGCAGTACCGGGACAGGGTCTACAGATACGCAGTATTTT. As protein: CASSTGTGSTDTQYF.

This clonotype was observed at least ten times. The chain has TRBV20-1 and TRBJ2-5, with 9 bases lining up with TRBD1. The CDR3 consists of 15 residues. Germline V gene lookup returns CDR1 DFQATT and CDR2 SNEGSKA (reference sequence). V was pared by 3 bases and J by 7 bases, with 12 bases of the junction left unmatched. The CDR3 spells CSASGLGQGYRTQYF. CDR3 DNA sequence: TGCAGTGCTAGTGGGTTGGGACAGGGCTACCGGACCCAGTACTTC.

At least ten counts were recorded for this clonotype. The J gene is TRBJ1-1, the V gene TRBV12-3 or TRBV12-4, with TRBD1 matching 9 bases. J was trimmed by 4 bases and V by 7 bases; bases with no gene match: 4. CDR3 length: 13 amino acids. The DNA for the CDR3 is TGTGCCAGCACGTCGGGACAGGGCACTGAAGCTTTCTTT. Translated, it gives CASTSGQGTEAFF.

This clonotype was observed many times. This chain connects TRBV4-3 to TRBJ2-7, with D perhaps TRBD1 or TRBD2 (5 bases each). From germline, CDR1 is LGHNA and CDR2 YSLEER. Trimming shortened V by 0 bases and J by 5 bases, and 17 bases separated the two germline ends. CDR3 length: 16 residues. CDR3 sequence (DNA): TGCGCCAGCAGCCAAGATCTTATACGAGGGGTCAACGAGCAGTACTTC. This gives the protein CASSQDLIRGVNEQYF.

There are many counts of this clonotype. The chain recombines TRBV20-1 with TRBJ1-1; possibly TRBD1 for D (5 bases). The V gene's germline CDR1 is DFQATT and CDR2 SNEGSKA (reference sequence). The V end lost 5 bases, the J end lost 5 bases, and 15 bases lay between the germline ends. The CDR3 spans 13 residues. Here the CDR3 DNA reads TGCAGTGCTCCCTTACGGGGGGGGACTGAAGCTTTCTTT. Translated: CSAPLRGGTEAFF.